This T cell receptor beta chain was sequenced for a study of chemoradiotherapy in HPV16-positive cancers. Findings and caveats of the study: For HPV16-positive patients, expanding HPV-responsive T cells associated with longer recurrence-free survival. During treatment, candidate HPV-specific clones and E7-related motifs expanded in tumor. The functional HPV-specific definition rests on just two HPV16-positive patients.

Repeated repertoire sampling spanned the course of chemoradiotherapy. CDR3 length: 13 amino acids. The junction had 4 bases not matched to a gene; V was cut back by 6 bases and J by 4 bases. Germline V gives CDR1 MNHEY, CDR2 SVGAGI. Notes on this clone: Its antigen remains unidentified.

Using immunoSEQ multiplex PCR, the repertoire was profiled, and TCRdb retains in-frame clones only, with some absent. This table has approximately 6,000 clones, 85% to 90% appearing once. The sample here was blood, taken from a patient who underwent chemoradiotherapy. The sequence was obtained from a human donor with HPV-associated anogenital cancer. The chain carries TRBV6-5 and TRBJ1-1; 8 nucleotides line up with TRBD1. Here the CDR3 reads CASRLGTGTEAFF. In DNA form, the CDR3 reads TGTGCCAGCAGGCTCGGGACAGGCACTGAAGCTTTCTTT.